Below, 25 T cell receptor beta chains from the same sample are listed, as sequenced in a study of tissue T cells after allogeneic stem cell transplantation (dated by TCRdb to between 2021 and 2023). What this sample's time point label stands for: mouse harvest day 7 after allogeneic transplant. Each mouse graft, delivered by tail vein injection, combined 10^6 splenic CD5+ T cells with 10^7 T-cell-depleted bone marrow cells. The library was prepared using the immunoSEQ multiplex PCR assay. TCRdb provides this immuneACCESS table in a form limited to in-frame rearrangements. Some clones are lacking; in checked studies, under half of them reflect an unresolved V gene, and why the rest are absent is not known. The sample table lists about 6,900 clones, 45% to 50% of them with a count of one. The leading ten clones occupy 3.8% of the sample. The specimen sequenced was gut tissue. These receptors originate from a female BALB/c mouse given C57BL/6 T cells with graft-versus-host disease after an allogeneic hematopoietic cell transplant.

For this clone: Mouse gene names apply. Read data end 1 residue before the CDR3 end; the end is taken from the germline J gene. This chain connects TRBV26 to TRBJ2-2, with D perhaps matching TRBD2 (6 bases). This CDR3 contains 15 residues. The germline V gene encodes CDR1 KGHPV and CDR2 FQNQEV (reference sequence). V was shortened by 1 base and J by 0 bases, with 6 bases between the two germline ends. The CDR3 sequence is CASSLWGANTGQLYF. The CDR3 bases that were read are TGTGCCAGCAGTCTGTGGGGGGCAAACACCGGGCAGCTCTAC.

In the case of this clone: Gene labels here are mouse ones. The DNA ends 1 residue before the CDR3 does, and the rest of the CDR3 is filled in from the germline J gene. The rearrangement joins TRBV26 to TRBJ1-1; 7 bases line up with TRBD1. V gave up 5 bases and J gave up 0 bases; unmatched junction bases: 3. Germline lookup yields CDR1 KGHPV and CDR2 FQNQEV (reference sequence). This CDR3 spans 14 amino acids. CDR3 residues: CASSAGTANTEVFF. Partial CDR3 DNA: TGTGCCAGCAGTGCCGGGACAGCAAACACAGAAGTCTTC. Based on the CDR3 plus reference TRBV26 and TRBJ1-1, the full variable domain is NSKVIQTPRYLVKGQGQKAKMRCIPEKGHPVVFWYQQNKNNEFKFLINFQNQEVLQQIDMTEKRFSAECPSNSPCSLEIQSSEAGDSALYLCASSAGTANTEVFFGKGTRLTVV.

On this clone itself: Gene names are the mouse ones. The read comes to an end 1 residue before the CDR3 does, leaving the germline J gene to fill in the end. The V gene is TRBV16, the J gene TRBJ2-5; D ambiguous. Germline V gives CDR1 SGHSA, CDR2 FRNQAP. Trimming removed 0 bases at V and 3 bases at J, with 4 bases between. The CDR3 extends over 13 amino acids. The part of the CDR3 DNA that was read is TGTGCAAGCAGCTTAGACCAACAAGACACCCAGTAC. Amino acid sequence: CASSLDQQDTQY. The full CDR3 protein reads CASSLDQQDTQYF.

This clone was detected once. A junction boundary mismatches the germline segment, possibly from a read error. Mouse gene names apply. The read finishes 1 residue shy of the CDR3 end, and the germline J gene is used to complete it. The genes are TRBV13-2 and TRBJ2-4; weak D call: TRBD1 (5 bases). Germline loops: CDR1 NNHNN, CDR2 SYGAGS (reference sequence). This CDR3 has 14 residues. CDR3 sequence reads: CASGDAGSQSTLYF. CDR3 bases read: TGTGCCAGCGGTGATGCAGGGAGTCAAAGCACCTTGTAC.

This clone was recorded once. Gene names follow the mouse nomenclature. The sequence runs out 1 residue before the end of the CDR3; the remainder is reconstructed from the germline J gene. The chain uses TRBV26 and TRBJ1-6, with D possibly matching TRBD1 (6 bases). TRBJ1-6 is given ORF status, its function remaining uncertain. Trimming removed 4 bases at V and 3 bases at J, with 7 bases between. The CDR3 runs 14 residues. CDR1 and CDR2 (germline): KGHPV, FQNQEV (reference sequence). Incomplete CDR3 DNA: TGTGCCAGCAGTCAGGGACACTATAATTCGCCCCTCTAC. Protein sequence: CASSQGHYNSPLY. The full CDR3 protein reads CASSQGHYNSPLYF.

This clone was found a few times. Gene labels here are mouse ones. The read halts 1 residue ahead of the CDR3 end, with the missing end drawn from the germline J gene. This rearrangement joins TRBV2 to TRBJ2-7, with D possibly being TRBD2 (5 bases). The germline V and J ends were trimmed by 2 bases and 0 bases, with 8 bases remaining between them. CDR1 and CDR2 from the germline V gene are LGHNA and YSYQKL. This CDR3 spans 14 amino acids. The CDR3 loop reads CASSQRLSSYEQYF. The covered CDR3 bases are TGTGCCAGCAGCCAACGACTGAGCTCCTATGAACAGTAC.

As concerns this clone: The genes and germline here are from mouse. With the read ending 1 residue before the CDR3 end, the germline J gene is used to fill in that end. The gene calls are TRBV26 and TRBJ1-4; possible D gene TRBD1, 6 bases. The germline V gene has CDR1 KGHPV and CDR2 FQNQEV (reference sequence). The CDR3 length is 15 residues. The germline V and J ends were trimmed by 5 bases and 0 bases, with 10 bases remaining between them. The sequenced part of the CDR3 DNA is TGTGCCAGCAGTTGGACAGTCGTTTCCAACGAAAGATTATTT. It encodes CASSWTVVSNERLF. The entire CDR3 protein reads CASSWTVVSNERLFF.

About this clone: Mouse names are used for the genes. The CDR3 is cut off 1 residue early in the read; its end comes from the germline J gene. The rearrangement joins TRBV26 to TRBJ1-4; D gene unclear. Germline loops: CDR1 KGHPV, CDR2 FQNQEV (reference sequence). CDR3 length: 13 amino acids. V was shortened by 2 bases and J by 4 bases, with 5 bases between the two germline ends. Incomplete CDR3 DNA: TGTGCCAGCAGTCTGGGATTCAACGAAAGATTATTT. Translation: CASSLGFNERLF. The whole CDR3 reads CASSLGFNERLFF.

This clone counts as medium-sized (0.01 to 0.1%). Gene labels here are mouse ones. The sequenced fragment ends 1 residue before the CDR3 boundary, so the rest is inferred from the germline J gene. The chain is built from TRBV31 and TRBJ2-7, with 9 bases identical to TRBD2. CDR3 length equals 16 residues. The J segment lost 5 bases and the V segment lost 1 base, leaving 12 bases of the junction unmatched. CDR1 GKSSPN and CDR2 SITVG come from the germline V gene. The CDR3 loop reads CAWSPAGIGGADEQYF. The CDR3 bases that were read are TGTGCCTGGAGTCCCGCGGGAATTGGGGGGGCGGATGAACAGTAC.

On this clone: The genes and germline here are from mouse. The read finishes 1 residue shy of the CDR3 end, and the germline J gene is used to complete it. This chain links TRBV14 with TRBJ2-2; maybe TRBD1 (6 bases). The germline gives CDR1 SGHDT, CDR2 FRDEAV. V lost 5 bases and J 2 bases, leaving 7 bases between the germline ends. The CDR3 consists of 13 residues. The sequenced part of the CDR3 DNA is TGTGCCAGCAGCGGACAGAACACCGGGCAGCTCTAC. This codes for CASSGQNTGQLY. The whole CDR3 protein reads CASSGQNTGQLYF.

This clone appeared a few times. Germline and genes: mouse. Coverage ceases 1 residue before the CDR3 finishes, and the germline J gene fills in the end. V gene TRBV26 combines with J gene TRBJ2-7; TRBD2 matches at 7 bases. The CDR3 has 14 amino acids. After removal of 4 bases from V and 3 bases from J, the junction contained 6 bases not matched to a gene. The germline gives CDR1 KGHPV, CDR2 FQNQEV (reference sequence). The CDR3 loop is CASSPGLPFYEQYF. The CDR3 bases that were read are TGTGCCAGCAGTCCGGGACTGCCCTTCTATGAACAGTAC. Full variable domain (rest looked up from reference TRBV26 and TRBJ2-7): NSKVIQTPRYLVKGQGQKAKMRCIPEKGHPVVFWYQQNKNNEFKFLINFQNQEVLQQIDMTEKRFSAECPSNSPCSLEIQSSEAGDSALYLCASSPGLPFYEQYFGPGTRLTVL.

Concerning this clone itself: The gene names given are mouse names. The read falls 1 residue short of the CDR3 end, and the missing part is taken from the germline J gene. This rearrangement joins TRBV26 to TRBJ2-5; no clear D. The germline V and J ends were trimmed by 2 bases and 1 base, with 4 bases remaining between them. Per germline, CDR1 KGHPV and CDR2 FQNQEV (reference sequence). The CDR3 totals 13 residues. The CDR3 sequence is CASSLGDQDTQYF. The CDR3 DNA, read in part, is TGTGCCAGCAGTCTGGGAGACCAAGACACCCAGTAC. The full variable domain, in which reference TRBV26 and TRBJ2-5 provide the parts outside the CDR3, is NSKVIQTPRYLVKGQGQKAKMRCIPEKGHPVVFWYQQNKNNEFKFLINFQNQEVLQQIDMTEKRFSAECPSNSPCSLEIQSSEAGDSALYLCASSLGDQDTQYFGPGTRLLVL.

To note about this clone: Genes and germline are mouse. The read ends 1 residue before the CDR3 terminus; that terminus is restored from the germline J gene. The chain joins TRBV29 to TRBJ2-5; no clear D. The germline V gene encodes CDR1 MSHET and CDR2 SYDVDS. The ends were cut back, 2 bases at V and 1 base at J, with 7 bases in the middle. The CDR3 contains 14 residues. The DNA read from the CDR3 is TGTGCTAGCAGTTTAGTGGGCTACCAAGACACCCAGTAC. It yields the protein CASSLVGYQDTQY. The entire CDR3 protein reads CASSLVGYQDTQYF.

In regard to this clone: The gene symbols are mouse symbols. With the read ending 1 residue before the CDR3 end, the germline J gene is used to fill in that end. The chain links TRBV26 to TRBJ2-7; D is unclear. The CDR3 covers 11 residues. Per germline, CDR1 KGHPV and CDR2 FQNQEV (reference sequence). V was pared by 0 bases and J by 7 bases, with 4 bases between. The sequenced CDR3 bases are TGTGCCAGCAGTCTGTCGAGAGAACAGTAC. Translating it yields CASSLSREQY. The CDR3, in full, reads CASSLSREQYF.

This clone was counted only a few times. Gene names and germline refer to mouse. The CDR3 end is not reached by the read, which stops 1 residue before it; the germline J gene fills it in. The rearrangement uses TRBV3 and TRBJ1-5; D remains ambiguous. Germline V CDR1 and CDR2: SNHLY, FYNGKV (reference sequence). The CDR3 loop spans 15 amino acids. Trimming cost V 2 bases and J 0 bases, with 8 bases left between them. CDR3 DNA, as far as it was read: TGTGCCAGCAGCTTATACGGGTTTAACAACCAGGCTCCGCTT. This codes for CASSLYGFNNQAPL. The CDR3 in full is CASSLYGFNNQAPLF.

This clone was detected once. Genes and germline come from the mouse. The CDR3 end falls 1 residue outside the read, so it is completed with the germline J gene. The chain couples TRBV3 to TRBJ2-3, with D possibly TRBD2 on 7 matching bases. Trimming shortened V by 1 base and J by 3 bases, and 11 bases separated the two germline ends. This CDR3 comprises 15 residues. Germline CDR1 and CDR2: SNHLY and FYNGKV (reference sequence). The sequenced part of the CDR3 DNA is TGTGCCAGCAGCTTAGGAGGGGGGCAGGCAGAAACGCTGTAT. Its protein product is CASSLGGGQAETLY. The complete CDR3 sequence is CASSLGGGQAETLYF.

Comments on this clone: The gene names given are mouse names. CDR3 bases read: TGTGCCAGCAGTCTCGGGGGGCCTGCTGAGCAGTTC. Encoded protein: CASSLGGPAEQF. The CDR3 as a whole reads CASSLGGPAEQFF. This chain uses TRBV26 with TRBJ2-1, with a possible D match to TRBD2 (7 bases). The CDR3 is cut off 1 residue early in the read; its end comes from the germline J gene. Germline-derived CDR1 and CDR2 are KGHPV and FQNQEV (reference sequence). V was trimmed by 3 bases and J by 6 bases, leaving 9 bases between them. The CDR3 totals 13 residues.

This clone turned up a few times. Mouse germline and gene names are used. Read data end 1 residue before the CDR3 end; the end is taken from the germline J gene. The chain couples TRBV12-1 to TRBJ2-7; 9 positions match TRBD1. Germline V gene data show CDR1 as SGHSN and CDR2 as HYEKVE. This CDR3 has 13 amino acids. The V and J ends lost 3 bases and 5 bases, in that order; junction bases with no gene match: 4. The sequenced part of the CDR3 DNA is TGTGCCAGCTCTTACCGGGACAGGGATGAACAGTAC. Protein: CASSYRDRDEQY. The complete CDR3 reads CASSYRDRDEQYF.

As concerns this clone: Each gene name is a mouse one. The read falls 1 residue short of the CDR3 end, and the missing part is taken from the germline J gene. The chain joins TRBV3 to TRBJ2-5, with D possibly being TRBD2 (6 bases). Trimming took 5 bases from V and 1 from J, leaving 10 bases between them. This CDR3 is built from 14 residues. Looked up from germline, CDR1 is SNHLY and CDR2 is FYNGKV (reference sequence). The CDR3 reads CASSRGLYQDTQYF. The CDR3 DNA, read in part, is TGTGCCAGCAGCCGGGGACTTTACCAAGACACCCAGTAC.

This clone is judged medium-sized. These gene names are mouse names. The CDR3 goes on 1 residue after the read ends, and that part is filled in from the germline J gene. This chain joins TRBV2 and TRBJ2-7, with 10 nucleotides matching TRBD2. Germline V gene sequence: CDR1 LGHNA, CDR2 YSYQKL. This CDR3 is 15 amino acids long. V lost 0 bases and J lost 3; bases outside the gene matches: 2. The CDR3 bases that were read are TGTGCCAGCAGCCAAGATGACTGGGGGGACTATGAACAGTAC. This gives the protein CASSQDDWGDYEQY. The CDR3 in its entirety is CASSQDDWGDYEQYF.

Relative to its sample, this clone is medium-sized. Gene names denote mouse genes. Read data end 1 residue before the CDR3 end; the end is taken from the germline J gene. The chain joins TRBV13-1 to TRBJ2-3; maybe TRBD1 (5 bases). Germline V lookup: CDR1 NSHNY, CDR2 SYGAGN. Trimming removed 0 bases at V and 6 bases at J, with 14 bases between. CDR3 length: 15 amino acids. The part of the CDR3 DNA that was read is TGTGCCAGCAGTGATGCGGAGCAGGGAGGGGAAACGCTGTAT. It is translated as CASSDAEQGGETLY. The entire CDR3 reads CASSDAEQGGETLYF.

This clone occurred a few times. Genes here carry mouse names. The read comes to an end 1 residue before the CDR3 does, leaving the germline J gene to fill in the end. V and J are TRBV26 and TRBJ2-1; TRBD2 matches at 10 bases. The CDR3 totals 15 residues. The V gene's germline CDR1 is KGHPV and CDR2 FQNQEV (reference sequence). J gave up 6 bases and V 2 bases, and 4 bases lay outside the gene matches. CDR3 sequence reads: CASSLNWGGTAEQFF. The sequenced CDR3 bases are TGTGCCAGCAGTCTGAACTGGGGGGGAACTGCTGAGCAGTTC.

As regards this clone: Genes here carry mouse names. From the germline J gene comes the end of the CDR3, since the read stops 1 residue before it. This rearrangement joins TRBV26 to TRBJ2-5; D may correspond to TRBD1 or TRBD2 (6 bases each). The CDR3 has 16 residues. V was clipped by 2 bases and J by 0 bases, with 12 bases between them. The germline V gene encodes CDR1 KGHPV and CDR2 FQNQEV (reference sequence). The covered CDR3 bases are TGTGCCAGCAGTCTGCGGGGGCGTCTTAACCAAGACACCCAGTAC. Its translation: CASSLRGRLNQDTQY. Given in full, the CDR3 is CASSLRGRLNQDTQYF.

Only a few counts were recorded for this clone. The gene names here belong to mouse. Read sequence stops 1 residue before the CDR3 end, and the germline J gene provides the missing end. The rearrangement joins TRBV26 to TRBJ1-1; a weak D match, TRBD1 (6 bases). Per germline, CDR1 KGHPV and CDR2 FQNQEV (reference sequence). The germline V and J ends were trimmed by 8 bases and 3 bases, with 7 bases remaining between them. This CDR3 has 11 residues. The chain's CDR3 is CASSGDTEVFF. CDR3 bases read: TGTGCCAGCTCAGGGGACACAGAAGTCTTC.

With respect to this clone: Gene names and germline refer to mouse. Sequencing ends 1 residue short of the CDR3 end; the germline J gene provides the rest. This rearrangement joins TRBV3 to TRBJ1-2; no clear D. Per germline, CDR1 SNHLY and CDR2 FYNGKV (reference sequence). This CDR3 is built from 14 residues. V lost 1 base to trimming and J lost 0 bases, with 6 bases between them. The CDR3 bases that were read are TGTGCCAGCAGCTTAGAGGGTGCAAACTCCGACTACACC. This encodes CASSLEGANSDYT. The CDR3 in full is CASSLEGANSDYTF.